These 14 T cell receptor beta chains were all obtained from the same sample, sequenced in a study of cytotoxic CD8 clonotypes in ibrutinib-treated CLL. Clones were sequenced by immunoSEQ multiplex PCR, and TCRdb holds only the in-frame ones, with some missing. The profile covers 150,000 or so clones, with around 84% appearing a single time and about 7.6% taken by the ten largest. The specimen comprised PBMCs, sampled after 36 months of ibrutinib treatment. These receptors came from a human donor with chronic lymphocytic leukemia.

The V and J genes are TRBV6-6 and TRBJ2-7; tentative D call: TRBD1 (5 bases). V lost 7 bases to trimming and J lost 2 bases, with 15 bases between them. The CDR3 runs to 14 residues. Germline CDR1 MNHNY, CDR2 SVGAGI (reference sequence). The CDR3 DNA reads as TGTGCCAGCACCCCAGGGCAGCACACCTACGAGCAGTACTTC. Its translation: CASTPGQHTYEQYF.

The chain carries TRBV11-2 and TRBJ1-2; 9 nucleotides align to TRBD1. This CDR3 has 15 residues. Germline values: CDR1 SGHAT, CDR2 FQNNGV. V lost 4 bases, J lost 4 bases, and 7 bases stayed unmatched. The CDR3: CASSWTGALGYGYTF. The CDR3 DNA sequence: TGTGCCAGCAGCTGGACAGGGGCCCTGGGCTATGGCTACACCTTC.

The genes are TRBV7-9 and TRBJ2-7, with 11 bases lining up with TRBD2. Per germline, CDR1 SEHNR and CDR2 FQNEAQ (reference sequence). The V and J ends lost 5 bases and 2 bases, in that order; junction bases with no gene match: 8. The CDR3 runs 16 residues. CDR3 nucleotide sequence: TGTGCCAGCAGCCCCAGAGGGACTAGCGGTACCTACGAGCAGTACTTC. Residues: CASSPRGTSGTYEQYF.

V and J are TRBV7-9 and TRBJ2-3; TRBD1 is a possible D gene (6 bases). In germline, CDR1 is SEHNR, CDR2 FQNEAQ (reference sequence). The length of the CDR3 is 13 residues. Trimming removed 5 bases at V and 4 bases at J, with 10 bases between. The DNA of the CDR3 is TGTGCCAGCAGCAGAACAGGGCCAGATACGCAGTATTTT. It codes for CASSRTGPDTQYF.

This clone was counted only a few times. The chain recombines TRBV10-2 with TRBJ1-6; a weak D match, TRBD1 (6 bases). The V and J ends lost 6 bases and 3 bases respectively, with 24 bases between them. The V gene's germline CDR1 is WSHSY and CDR2 SAAADI. The CDR3 has 19 residues. The CDR3 spells CASSVPEDSAPVYNSPLHF. CDR3 in DNA: TGCGCCAGCAGCGTTCCTGAGGACAGCGCCCCAGTCTATAATTCACCCCTCCACTTT.

The rearrangement links TRBV25-1 to TRBJ2-5; 9 bases map to TRBD1. Per germline, CDR1 MGHDK and CDR2 SYGVNS. The CDR3 runs to 15 residues. With 6 bases clipped from V and 5 bases from J, the junction kept 10 bases outside the gene matches. CDR3 region: CASSHRDRVGETQYF. The CDR3 region has the DNA TGTGCCAGCAGCCACCGGGACAGGGTCGGGGAGACCCAGTACTTC.

The chain has TRBV7-9 and TRBJ1-1; 10 positions match TRBD1. There are 15 residues in the CDR3. CDR1 is SEHNR and CDR2 is FQNEAQ in the germline V gene (reference sequence). The ends lost 4 bases at V and 3 bases at J; junction bases unmatched: 5. The CDR3 region has the DNA TGTGCCAGCAGCTCCAGACAGGGGGCGGACACTGAAGCTTTCTTT. It encodes CASSSRQGADTEAFF.

The chain is built from TRBV11-2 and TRBJ2-7; TRBD2 matches 12 bases. Trimming cost V 0 bases and J 5 bases; bases outside gene matches: 2. The CDR3 has 15 residues. CDR1 is SGHAT and CDR2 is FQNNGV in the germline V gene. Here the CDR3 reads CASSLDTSGGHEQYF. As DNA, the CDR3 is TGTGCCAGCAGCTTAGACACTAGCGGGGGGCACGAGCAGTACTTC.

For the CDR3, the DNA is TGCAGCGTTGTGGGGACAGGGGTTCTATCCGGCAATGAGCAGTTCTTC. Its protein is CSVVGTGVLSGNEQFF. The chain uses TRBV29-1 and TRBJ2-1; 10 nucleotides line up with TRBD1. V lost 4 bases and J lost 6; bases outside the gene matches: 12. CDR3 length: 16 amino acids. Germline CDR1 reads SQVTM; CDR2 reads ANQGSEA.

V usage is TRBV19 and J usage is TRBJ2-7; TRBD1 aligns across 7 bases. Per the germline V gene, CDR1 is LNHDA and CDR2 is SQIVND (reference sequence). V was clipped by 1 base and J by 7 bases; unmatched bases: 13. This CDR3 has 16 amino acids. CDR3 coding DNA: TGTGCCAGTAGTATAGGGACAGGTCTTGGAGCCCCAGAGCAGTACTTC. Translated, it gives CASSIGTGLGAPEQYF. The variable domain in full, with the rest retrieved from reference TRBV19 and TRBJ2-7, is DGGITQSPKYLFRKEGQNVTLSCEQNLNHDAMYWYRQDPGQGLRLIYYSQIVNDFQKGDIAEGYSVSREKKESFPLTVTSAQKNPTAFYLCASSIGTGLGAPEQYFGPGTRLTVT.

The chain combines TRBV5-6 with TRBJ1-2, with no clear D. This CDR3 has 13 amino acids. Germline lookup yields CDR1 SGHDT and CDR2 YYEEEE. V was pared by 0 bases and J by 5 bases, with 8 bases between. The CDR3 spells CASSLVQGYGYTF. The CDR3 region has the DNA TGTGCCAGCAGCTTGGTCCAAGGATATGGCTACACCTTC.

The V and J genes are TRBV6-1 and TRBJ1-4; the match to TRBD1 covers 7 bases. Germline V gene data show CDR1 as MNHNS and CDR2 as SASEGT. The CDR3 has 15 amino acids. V trimming: 3 bases; J trimming: 7 bases; junction bases outside the gene matches: 8. CDR3 bases: TGTGCCAGCAGTGATCCGGCAGGGGGTATTGAAAAACTGTTTTTT. Residues: CASSDPAGGIEKLFF.

The rearrangement uses TRBV6-5 and TRBJ2-7; 9 bases match TRBD1. Unmatched junction bases numbered 11, after V lost 8 bases and J lost 6 bases. Germline V CDR1 and CDR2: MNHEY, SVGAGI. The CDR3 length is 14 residues. The CDR3 DNA sequence: TGTGCCAGCGAGGAGAGACAGGGGGTTTCCGAGCAGTACTTC. As protein: CASEERQGVSEQYF.

The gene calls are TRBV7-6 and TRBJ1-5; no firm D call. Trimming took off 5 bases at V and 7 bases at J, with 12 bases between the two ends. The CDR3 runs to 13 residues. Germline assignment: CDR1 SGHVS and CDR2 FNYEAQ. DNA of the CDR3: TGTGCCAGCAGCCCCGGGTCTCTGCAGCCCCAGCATTTT. Translation gives CASSPGSLQPQHF. Complete variable domain (other parts from reference TRBV7-6 and TRBJ1-5): GAGVSQSPRYKVTKRGQDVALRCDPISGHVSLYWYRQALGQGPEFLTYFNYEAQQDKSGLPNDRFSAERPEGSISTLTIQRTEQRDSAMYRCASSPGSLQPQHFGDGTRLSIL.